These T cell receptor beta chains were read from a single sample in a study of OX40 agonist ivuxolimab in advanced cancers. TCRdb's copy holds only in-frame clones and misses some; the assay was immunoSEQ multiplex PCR. Of about 44,000 clones in the sample, less than 90% were seen once. Material: CD4+ or CD8+ T cells sorted from blood, obtained in a trial of the OX40 agonist ivuxolimab. The receptors come from an adult with an advanced solid tumor such as melanoma, head and neck, liver or kidney cancer. The CDR3 runs from the conserved cysteine through the conserved F or W. D genes are given only for firm matches. Only some rows state a clone size, as once, few, many or a class for expanded clones.

D gene: TRBD2; V gene: TRBV19; clone size: .; J gene: TRBJ2-1; CDR3 DNA: TGTGCCAGTAGTATCGCGGGAGGGCCGAATGAGCAGTTCTTC; CDR3 protein: CASSIAGGPNEQFF
D gene: TRBD1; V gene: TRBV7-8; clone size: .; J gene: TRBJ1-2; CDR3 DNA: TGTGCCAGCAGCCCATACCGGACAGGCGGCTTGGGCTATGGCTACACCTTC; CDR3 protein: CASSPYRTGGLGYGYTF
D gene: .; V gene: TRBV9; clone size: .; J gene: TRBJ2-5; CDR3 DNA: TGTGCCAGCAGCGTAGCGGTCTCCTGGGGGGAGACCCAGTACTTC; CDR3 protein: CASSVAVSWGETQYF
D gene: TRBD1; V gene: TRBV7-2; clone size: .; J gene: TRBJ2-7; CDR3 DNA: TGTGCCAGCAGCTTAGTCGCGGGACAGGGGGCGCGGGAGCAGTACTTC; CDR3 protein: CASSLVAGQGAREQYF
D gene: TRBD1; V gene: TRBV15; clone size: .; J gene: TRBJ1-6; CDR3 DNA: TGTGCCACCAGCAGAGATCGTGGGACAGGGGGCACGTCACCCCTCCACTTT; CDR3 protein: CATSRDRGTGGTSPLHF
D gene: .; V gene: TRBV7-8; clone size: .; J gene: TRBJ2-1; CDR3 DNA: TGTGCCAGCAGCTTAGATTCTGGTTCTCGCTCCTACAATGAGCAGTTCTTC; CDR3 protein: CASSLDSGSRSYNEQFF
D gene: .; V gene: TRBV28; clone size: .; J gene: TRBJ1-2; CDR3 DNA: TGTGCCAGCAGCCTTGATTGGGGCTACACCTTC; CDR3 protein: CASSLDWGYTF
D gene: .; V gene: TRBV27; clone size: .; J gene: TRBJ1-2; CDR3 DNA: TGTGCCAGCAGTTTACTCCCGGCAGGGTGGGGCTATGGCTACACCTTC; CDR3 protein: CASSLLPAGWGYGYTF
D gene: .; V gene: TRBV27; clone size: .; J gene: TRBJ1-1; CDR3 DNA: TGTGCCAGCAGTTTATCCGAAAACACTGAAGCTTTCTTT; CDR3 protein: CASSLSENTEAFF
D gene: .; V gene: TRBV5-1; clone size: .; J gene: TRBJ2-3; CDR3 DNA: TGCGCCAGCAGCTTTGGGGACACCTCCGATAGCACAGATACGCAGTATTTT; CDR3 protein: CASSFGDTSDSTDTQYF
D gene: TRBD2; V gene: TRBV27; clone size: .; J gene: TRBJ2-3; CDR3 DNA: TGTGCCAGCAGTTTATCGTCCCTAGCGGGAGGGTCAGATACGCAGTATTTT; CDR3 protein: CASSLSSLAGGSDTQYF
D gene: .; V gene: TRBV18; clone size: few; J gene: TRBJ2-7; CDR3 DNA: TGTGCCAGCTCACCTTACCCTGGATATTCGGGTGGATTC; CDR3 protein: CASSPYPGYSGGF
D gene: TRBD2; V gene: TRBV10-3; clone size: once; J gene: TRBJ2-1; CDR3 DNA: TGTGCCATCAGTGAGTCAGCTGGCGGGAGTCCTAATGAGCAGTTCTTC; CDR3 protein: CAISESAGGSPNEQFF
D gene: .; V gene: TRBV6-1; clone size: .; J gene: TRBJ2-1; CDR3 DNA: TGTGCCAGCAGTGAAGCGTCGACTTACAATGAGCAGTTCTTC; CDR3 protein: CASSEASTYNEQFF
D gene: TRBD2; V gene: TRBV6-6; clone size: .; J gene: TRBJ2-3; CDR3 DNA: TGTGCCAGCAGTTACGAAAGCGGGATATCGGATACGCAGTATTTT; CDR3 protein: CASSYESGISDTQYF
D gene: TRBD2; V gene: TRBV10-3; clone size: .; J gene: TRBJ2-3; CDR3 DNA: TGTGCCATCAGCTTAGCGGGGGGGGGAGATACGCAGTATTTT; CDR3 protein: CAISLAGGGDTQYF
D gene: .; V gene: TRBV19; clone size: once; J gene: TRBJ2-1; CDR3 DNA: TGTGCCAGTAGTCCCCTTCTTTGGCGGTCCCCCCACAATGAGCAGTTCTTC; CDR3 protein: CASSPLLWRSPHNEQFF
D gene: .; V gene: TRBV5-8; clone size: .; J gene: TRBJ2-1; CDR3 DNA: TGTGCCAGCAGCTTGGCCGGGGGCGGGATTCGAGATGAGCAGTTCTTC; CDR3 protein: CASSLAGGGIRDEQFF
D gene: .; V gene: TRBV20-1; clone size: .; J gene: TRBJ2-7; CDR3 DNA: TGCAGTGCTAGAGGGGACTCCGAGCAGTACTTC; CDR3 protein: CSARGDSEQYF
D gene: .; V gene: TRBV7-6; clone size: .; J gene: TRBJ1-1; CDR3 DNA: TGTGCCAGCAGCCCCCCTCTCACTGAAGCTTTCTTT; CDR3 protein: CASSPPLTEAFF
D gene: TRBD1; V gene: TRBV4-3; clone size: .; J gene: TRBJ1-2; CDR3 DNA: TGCGCCAGCAGCCAAGATAGGGAGGGACAGGGATTCTATGGCTACACCTTC; CDR3 protein: CASSQDREGQGFYGYTF
D gene: .; V gene: TRBV5-1; clone size: .; J gene: TRBJ2-1; CDR3 DNA: TGCGCCAGCAGCTTAGTGGGGTATGGGGATGAGCAGTTCTTC; CDR3 protein: CASSLVGYGDEQFF
D gene: TRBD1; V gene: TRBV27; clone size: .; J gene: TRBJ1-2; CDR3 DNA: TGTGCCAGCAGTTCCGGGACAGGCAGGTGGAATGGCTACACCTTC; CDR3 protein: CASSSGTGRWNGYTF
D gene: .; V gene: TRBV2; clone size: .; J gene: TRBJ2-5; CDR3 DNA: TGTGCCAGCAGTGACCCTTGGGGGACCCAGTACTTC; CDR3 protein: CASSDPWGTQYF
D gene: .; V gene: TRBV6-1; clone size: .; J gene: TRBJ2-7; CDR3 DNA: TGTGCCAGCAGGGAACTTAGGGGGAGTCGTTCCTACGAGCAGTACTTC; CDR3 protein: CASRELRGSRSYEQYF
D gene: TRBD1; V gene: TRBV7-6; clone size: .; J gene: TRBJ2-3; CDR3 DNA: TGTGCCAGCAGCGGAACAGGGGACACAGATACGCAGTATTTT; CDR3 protein: CASSGTGDTDTQYF
D gene: .; V gene: TRBV19; clone size: .; J gene: TRBJ1-1; CDR3 DNA: TGTGCCAGTAGTATCGCCCCAGCGAACACTGAAGCTTTCTTT; CDR3 protein: CASSIAPANTEAFF
D gene: .; V gene: TRBV7-9; clone size: few; J gene: TRBJ1-2; CDR3 DNA: TGTGCCAGCAGCTTCGAAGGGCGCGGGGGCTACACCTTC; CDR3 protein: CASSFEGRGGYTF
D gene: TRBD2; V gene: TRBV25-1; clone size: .; J gene: TRBJ2-7; CDR3 DNA: TGTGCCAGCAGTGCTACTAGCGGGAGGGCCCTCGACGAGCAGTACTTC; CDR3 protein: CASSATSGRALDEQYF
D gene: TRBD1; V gene: TRBV7-9; clone size: .; J gene: TRBJ1-1; CDR3 DNA: TGTGCCAGCAGCTTAGGGGACAGGATGAACACTGAAGCTTTCTTT; CDR3 protein: CASSLGDRMNTEAFF
D gene: TRBD2; V gene: TRBV5-1; clone size: .; J gene: TRBJ2-7; CDR3 DNA: TGCGCCAGCAGCTTGCGGGACCTTCGGGAGGGCGAGCAGTACTTC; CDR3 protein: CASSLRDLREGEQYF
D gene: .; V gene: TRBV6-6; clone size: .; J gene: TRBJ1-5; CDR3 DNA: TGTGCCAGCACAGGGCCAGGCAATAGCAATCAGCCCCAGCATTTT; CDR3 protein: CASTGPGNSNQPQHF
D gene: TRBD1; V gene: TRBV7-8; clone size: .; J gene: TRBJ1-5; CDR3 DNA: TGTGCCAGCAGCTTAGGACAGGGGATTCAGCCCCAGCATTTT; CDR3 protein: CASSLGQGIQPQHF
D gene: .; V gene: TRBV9; clone size: .; J gene: TRBJ2-1; CDR3 DNA: TGTGCCAGCGGGGGTAATGAGCAGTTCTTC; CDR3 protein: CASGGNEQFF
D gene: TRBD1; V gene: TRBV7-4; clone size: few; J gene: TRBJ1-5; CDR3 DNA: TGTGCCAGCAGCTTCTCGCCAGGGGGCAGCAATCAGCCCCAGCATTTT; CDR3 protein: CASSFSPGGSNQPQHF
D gene: .; V gene: TRBV5-1; clone size: .; J gene: TRBJ2-5; CDR3 DNA: TGCGCCAGCAGCCCATATGGCGGGCCTCAAGAGACCCAGTACTTC; CDR3 protein: CASSPYGGPQETQYF
D gene: .; V gene: TRBV19; clone size: .; J gene: TRBJ2-3; CDR3 DNA: TGTGCCAGTAGTATTATGGCCAGCACAGATACGCAGTATTTT; CDR3 protein: CASSIMASTDTQYF
D gene: TRBD1; V gene: TRBV6-4; clone size: .; J gene: TRBJ1-2; CDR3 DNA: TGTGCCAGCAGTCCGGACAGGGGATTACCCTATGGCTACACCTTC; CDR3 protein: CASSPDRGLPYGYTF
D gene: TRBD2; V gene: TRBV13; clone size: .; J gene: TRBJ2-7; CDR3 DNA: TGTGCCAGCAGCATAAGACTAGCGGGCCTCTACGAGCAGTACTTC; CDR3 protein: CASSIRLAGLYEQYF
D gene: .; V gene: TRBV19; clone size: few; J gene: TRBJ1-6; CDR3 DNA: TGTGCCACCGGGGAGTCCCAGGATTCACCCCTCCACTTT; CDR3 protein: CATGESQDSPLHF
D gene: .; V gene: TRBV7-7; clone size: .; J gene: TRBJ1-1; CDR3 DNA: TGTGCCAGCAGCTCGGATATGAACACTGAAGCTTTCTTT; CDR3 protein: CASSSDMNTEAFF
D gene: .; V gene: TRBV29-1; clone size: once; J gene: TRBJ2-4; CDR3 DNA: TGCAGCGTTGAAGAGGGAAGCGAAAACATTCAGTACTTC; CDR3 protein: CSVEEGSENIQYF
D gene: TRBD2; V gene: TRBV5-1; clone size: .; J gene: TRBJ2-3; CDR3 DNA: TGCGCCAGCAGCTTGGGACTAGCGGGAGTAGGGACAGATACGCAGTATTTT; CDR3 protein: CASSLGLAGVGTDTQYF
D gene: .; V gene: TRBV5-8; clone size: .; J gene: TRBJ1-2; CDR3 DNA: TGTGCCAGCAGACCTCGGGGAGGGAGCGACTATGGCTACACCTTC; CDR3 protein: CASRPRGGSDYGYTF
D gene: TRBD2; V gene: TRBV5-4; clone size: .; J gene: TRBJ2-5; CDR3 DNA: TGTGCCAGCAGCTTGGGGCGGGAGCGAGAGCAGTACTTC; CDR3 protein: CASSLGREREQYF
D gene: .; V gene: TRBV5-5; clone size: once; J gene: TRBJ2-5; CDR3 DNA: TGTGCCAGCAGCCCCAGGTTCTTCGGGGAGACCCAGTACTTC; CDR3 protein: CASSPRFFGETQYF
D gene: .; V gene: TRBV19; clone size: .; J gene: TRBJ1-2; CDR3 DNA: TGTGCCACACGACAAACTACCTATGGCTACACCTTC; CDR3 protein: CATRQTTYGYTF
D gene: TRBD1; V gene: TRBV7-7; clone size: once; J gene: TRBJ2-7; CDR3 DNA: TGTGCCAGCAGCCTCGACAGGGATGGGCACGAGCAGTACTTC; CDR3 protein: CASSLDRDGHEQYF
D gene: .; V gene: TRBV9; clone size: .; J gene: TRBJ2-5; CDR3 DNA: TGTGCCAGCAGCGTAGGTTTCTATCAAGAGACCCAGTACTTC; CDR3 protein: CASSVGFYQETQYF
D gene: .; V gene: TRBV5-1; clone size: .; J gene: TRBJ2-2; CDR3 DNA: TGCGCCAGCAGCACCCTTGAAGGGGGCACCGGGGAGCTGTTTTTT; CDR3 protein: CASSTLEGGTGELFF
D gene: .; V gene: TRBV6-1; clone size: few; J gene: TRBJ1-3; CDR3 DNA: TGTGCCAGCCACAGCTCTGGAAACACCATATATTTT; CDR3 protein: CASHSSGNTIYF
D gene: TRBD1; V gene: TRBV18; clone size: .; J gene: TRBJ2-5; CDR3 DNA: TGTGCCAGCTCACCACCGGGACAGGGGGAAGAGACCCAGTACTTC; CDR3 protein: CASSPPGQGEETQYF
D gene: .; V gene: TRBV6-1; clone size: few; J gene: TRBJ2-7; CDR3 DNA: TGTGCCAGCAGTGAAGCGTGGTACTACGAGCAGTACTTC; CDR3 protein: CASSEAWYYEQYF
D gene: TRBD2; V gene: TRBV6-5; clone size: .; J gene: TRBJ2-1; CDR3 DNA: TGTGCCAGCAGTTCCGGGACTAGCGGGACCCTGGCAAAGCAGTTCTTC; CDR3 protein: CASSSGTSGTLAKQFF
D gene: TRBD1; V gene: TRBV7-6; clone size: .; J gene: TRBJ1-3; CDR3 DNA: TGTGCCACCGTCGGGACAGCTGATCTCTCTGGAAACACCATATATTTT; CDR3 protein: CATVGTADLSGNTIYF